The 22 T cell receptor beta chains reported below all come from one sample, sequenced in a study of blood T cell repertoires in COVID-19. TCRdb's table, derived via immunoSEQ multiplex PCR, lists solely in-frame clones and lacks some. The data hold 150,000 to 200,000 clones, with under 85% observed a single time. Sample: peripheral blood. The receptors stem from an older man who had recovered from COVID-19.

The chain carries TRBV19 and TRBJ2-3; D may be TRBD2 (6 bases). This CDR3 has 15 residues. Trimming took off 4 bases at V and 4 bases at J, with 15 bases between the two ends. CDR1 and CDR2 (germline): LNHDA, SQIVND (reference sequence). The CDR3: CASSTDAGGPDTQYF. CDR3 sequence (DNA): TGTGCCAGTAGTACTGACGCCGGAGGGCCAGATACGCAGTATTTT.

This chain connects TRBV25-1 to TRBJ2-2; 8 bases are shared with TRBD1. Germline loops: CDR1 MGHDK, CDR2 SYGVNS. The CDR3 is made up of 15 amino acids. V trimming: 3 bases; J trimming: 2 bases; junction bases outside the gene matches: 2. CDR3 amino acids: CASSDRGPNTGELFF. CDR3 DNA sequence: TGTGCCAGCAGTGACAGGGGGCCTAACACCGGGGAGCTGTTTTTT.

The chain employs TRBV6-5 and TRBJ1-4, with TRBD1 matching over 8 bases. The CDR3 covers 14 residues. With V trimmed by 4 bases and J by 7 bases, 5 bases remained unmatched. Germline values: CDR1 MNHEY, CDR2 SVGAGI. For the CDR3, the DNA is TGTGCCAGCAGTTCCCCCGGACAGGGTGAAAAACTGTTTTTT. Translated: CASSSPGQGEKLFF.

This sequence joins TRBV5-4 and TRBJ2-1; D is ambiguous. CDR1 and CDR2 from the germline V gene are SGHNT and YYREEE (reference sequence). The CDR3 has 14 residues. The V end was cut by 9 bases, the J end by 6 bases, with 19 bases between. CDR3 DNA sequence: TGTGCCACCCAATTACCGCGGAGAACCAATGAGCAGTTCTTC. Encoded protein: CATQLPRRTNEQFF.

The chain combines TRBV6-2 or TRBV6-3 with TRBJ1-2; D is possibly TRBD1 (6 bases). The CDR3 sequence is 14 residues long. Trimming pared 2 bases from V and 2 bases from J, leaving 9 bases between. Germline V gene sequence: CDR1 MNHEY, CDR2 SVGEGT. The CDR3 DNA reads TGTGCCAGCAGTTACGAGGGACAAAACTATGGCTACACCTTC. Translating gives CASSYEGQNYGYTF.

The chain employs TRBV5-1 and TRBJ1-2; 7 positions agree with TRBD1. Germline V CDR1 and CDR2: SGHRS, YFSETQ. This CDR3 is 15 amino acids long. V dropped 4 bases and J dropped 0; count of bases not matched to a gene: 6. The CDR3 region has the DNA TGCGCCAGCAGCAACTCCGGGACAGCTAACTATGGCTACACCTTC. This translates into CASSNSGTANYGYTF.

This clone has only one observation. The chain combines TRBV18 with TRBJ2-2; D may be TRBD2 (6 bases). CDR3 length: 15 residues. V lost 8 bases, J lost 5 bases, and 18 bases lay in between. From germline, CDR1 is KGHSH and CDR2 LQKENI. The CDR3 reads CASLGPNSGTGELFF. CDR3 DNA: TGTGCCAGCCTAGGCCCCAATAGCGGAACCGGGGAGCTGTTTTTT. Combining the CDR3 with reference TRBV18 and TRBJ2-2 gives the whole variable domain NAGVMQNPRHLVRRRGQEARLRCSPMKGHSHVYWYRQLPEEGLKFMVYLQKENIIDESGMPKERFSAEFPKEGPSILRIQQVVRGDSAAYFCASLGPNSGTGELFFGEGSRLTVL.

The chain's CDR3 is CASSLDVKTGEAFF. DNA of the CDR3: TGTGCCAGCAGTTTAGACGTAAAAACGGGAGAAGCTTTCTTT. The chain is built from TRBV27 and TRBJ1-1; D is ambiguous. This CDR3 comprises 14 residues. V dropped 2 bases and J dropped 8 bases, with 15 bases sitting between them. CDR1 MNHEY and CDR2 SMNVEV come from the germline V gene (reference sequence).

The chain employs TRBV7-8 and TRBJ2-1; D unresolved. Trimming took off 0 bases at V and 6 bases at J, with 9 bases between the two ends. The CDR3 extends over 14 amino acids. Germline CDR1 is SGHVS and CDR2 is FQNEAQ. For the CDR3, the DNA is TGTGCCAGCAGCTTAGCCGGGTCTTTCAATGAGCAGTTCTTC. This sequence encodes CASSLAGSFNEQFF.

This chain links TRBV6-2 or TRBV6-3 with TRBJ1-3; no firm D call. The CDR3 length is 19 residues. Deletions cut 0 bases from V and 4 bases from J, with 22 bases between. CDR1 and CDR2 (germline): MNHEY, SVGEGT. CDR3 protein: CASSYSTSLLREFGNTIYF. The CDR3 DNA follows: TGTGCCAGCAGTTACTCGACGTCGCTCCTGAGGGAATTCGGAAACACCATATATTTT.

The chain employs TRBV6-1 and TRBJ2-7; TRBD1 matches at 7 bases. CDR1 MNHNS and CDR2 SASEGT come from the germline V gene. This CDR3 region has 16 residues. V dropped 7 bases and J dropped 0; count of bases not matched to a gene: 12. The chain's CDR3 is CASTKAQGTASYEQYF. The DNA of the CDR3 is TGTGCCAGCACTAAAGCACAGGGGACGGCCTCCTACGAGCAGTACTTC.

The chain links TRBV7-2 to TRBJ2-7; 11 nucleotides align to TRBD2. Germline V gives CDR1 SGHTA, CDR2 FQGNSA. The junction had 12 bases not matched to a gene; V was cut back by 5 bases and J by 3 bases. The CDR3 runs 17 residues. In nucleotides, the CDR3 is TGTGCCAGCAGCCAAAAACCGGGACTAGCGGCCGGCTACGAGCAGTACTTC. Encoded protein: CASSQKPGLAAGYEQYF. Together with reference TRBV7-2 and TRBJ2-7, the CDR3 gives the full variable domain: GAGVSQSPSNKVTEKGKDVELRCDPISGHTALYWYRQSLGQGLEFLIYFQGNSAPDKSGLPSDRFSAERTGGSVSTLTIQRTQQEDSAVYLCASSQKPGLAAGYEQYFGPGTRLTVT.

The chain recombines TRBV14 with TRBJ2-1, with 8 bases identical to TRBD2. V lost 6 bases, J lost 7 bases, and 8 bases stayed unmatched. Per germline, CDR1 SGHDN and CDR2 FVKESK. CDR3 size: 14 residues. The CDR3 here is CASSHGREVNEQFF. DNA of the CDR3: TGTGCCAGCAGTCACGGGCGGGAGGTTAATGAGCAGTTCTTC. Looking up the rest from reference TRBV14 and TRBJ2-1 gives the full variable domain: EAGVTQFPSHSVIEKGQTVTLRCDPISGHDNLYWYRRVMGKEIKFLLHFVKESKQDESGMPNNRFLAERTGGTYSTLKVQPAELEDSGVYFCASSHGREVNEQFFGPGTRLTVL.

V gene TRBV12-3 or TRBV12-4 combines with J gene TRBJ1-5, with D hard to call. The CDR3 is 12 residues long. Trimming took 5 bases from V and 6 from J, leaving 8 bases between them. The CDR3 bases are TGTGCCAGCAGTGAAGGGAGTCAGCCCCAGCATTTT. It yields the protein CASSEGSQPQHF.

J is TRBJ2-7 and V is TRBV7-2, with 7 bases lining up with TRBD1. The V segment lost 3 bases and the J segment 3 bases; nucleotides outside the gene matches: 5. This CDR3 spans 14 amino acids. Germline V gives CDR1 SGHTA, CDR2 FQGNSA. CDR3 sequence reads: CASSLSAGGYEQYF. The DNA of the CDR3 is TGTGCCAGCAGCTTGTCTGCAGGGGGCTACGAGCAGTACTTC.

The chain carries TRBV4-1 and TRBJ2-1, with 11 bases that match TRBD2. The CDR3 loop spans 18 amino acids. From germline, CDR1 is MGHRA and CDR2 YSYEKL. The junction had 5 bases not matched to a gene; V was cut back by 1 base and J by 0 bases. The chain's CDR3 is CASSQGTSGFSSYNEQFF. Here the CDR3 DNA reads TGCGCCAGCAGCCAAGGGACTAGCGGGTTCAGCTCCTACAATGAGCAGTTCTTC.

This clone was counted only a few times. This chain connects TRBV19 to TRBJ1-1; no definite D call. Germline V gene sequence: CDR1 LNHDA, CDR2 SQIVND (reference sequence). The V end was cut by 3 bases, the J end by 3 bases, with 14 bases between. This CDR3 has 15 residues. The CDR3 DNA follows: TGTGCCAGTAGTATTGCCGTCGGCGGCCACACTGAAGCTTTCTTT. Its translation: CASSIAVGGHTEAFF.

The chain has TRBV7-2 and TRBJ2-5; 9 bases are a match to TRBD1. The germline gives CDR1 SGHTA, CDR2 FQGNSA. The CDR3 is 15 amino acids. Trimming took 5 bases from V and 5 from J; bases not matched to a gene: 9. CDR3 DNA sequence: TGTGCCAGCAGCACCCCGGGACAGGGAGGGGAGACCCAGTACTTC. The encoded protein is CASSTPGQGGETQYF.

This clone showed up just a few times. The chain employs TRBV6-5 and TRBJ1-5, with D perhaps TRBD1 (5 bases). The germline CDR1 and CDR2 sequences are MNHEY and SVGAGI. Trimming took off 8 bases at V and 0 bases at J, with 8 bases between the two ends. This CDR3 is 13 amino acids long. The chain's CDR3 is CASADSSNQPQHF. DNA for the CDR3: TGTGCCAGCGCCGACAGTAGCAATCAGCCCCAGCATTTT.

The V call is TRBV2, the J call TRBJ2-5, with 9 bases lining up with TRBD2. This CDR3 contains 14 residues. Germline trimming cut 3 bases from V and 4 bases from J; bases unmatched to any gene: 3. In germline, CDR1 is SNHLY, CDR2 FYNNEI. Here the CDR3 reads CASSEDSGRETQYF. The DNA of the CDR3 is TGTGCCAGCAGTGAGGATAGCGGGAGAGAGACCCAGTACTTC.

This sequence joins TRBV24-1 and TRBJ1-2; tentative D call: TRBD1 (6 bases). Germline V gene data show CDR1 as KGHDR and CDR2 as SFDVKD. There are 14 residues in the CDR3. V was clipped by 8 bases and J by 3 bases, with 15 bases between them. For the CDR3, the DNA is TGTGCCACCATTCTTCGGGACACCCACTATGGCTACACCTTC. It specifies CATILRDTHYGYTF.

The V and J genes are TRBV6-5 and TRBJ2-7; TRBD1 agrees at 8 bases. The CDR3 totals 14 residues. Trimming took 6 bases from V and 3 from J; bases not matched to a gene: 7. Germline CDR1 and CDR2: MNHEY and SVGAGI. The DNA of the CDR3 is TGTGCCAGCAGCATCCGGGACAGGTACTACGAGCAGTACTTC. Translation gives CASSIRDRYYEQYF.